These 7 T cell receptor beta chains came from one sample sequenced in a study of T cells in tumors after PD-1 blockade. The assay was immunoSEQ multiplex PCR, and TCRdb's table has in-frame clones only and misses some. The table shows tens of thousands of clones, with roughly 79% occurring only once. Source: PBMCs, taken before anti-PD-1 treatment. Every receptor here comes from a human donor with basal cell carcinoma.

The genes are TRBV2 and TRBJ2-7; TRBD1 aligns across 9 bases. The ends lost 3 bases at V and 3 bases at J; junction bases unmatched: 6. The CDR3 spans 15 residues. Germline CDR1 SNHLY, CDR2 FYNNEI. The CDR3 DNA sequence: TGTGCCAGCAGTGAGACCGGGACAGGGAACTACGAGCAGTACTTC. Translated, it gives CASSETGTGNYEQYF.

The chain links TRBV5-1 to TRBJ1-3; 10 positions match TRBD1. Germline trimming cut 4 bases from V and 2 bases from J; bases unmatched to any gene: 6. Germline V lookup: CDR1 SGHRS, CDR2 YFSETQ. The CDR3 is 16 amino acids. The CDR3 reads CASSSWTGGTGNTIYF. The CDR3, as DNA: TGCGCCAGCAGCAGTTGGACAGGGGGTACTGGAAACACCATATATTTT.

The genes are TRBV5-1 and TRBJ2-5, with 9 bases fitting TRBD1. There are 18 residues in the CDR3. J lost 5 bases, V lost 4 bases, and 18 bases had no gene match. In germline, CDR1 is SGHRS, CDR2 YFSETQ. CDR3 nucleotide sequence: TGCGCCAGCAGCCAGGAGGTTGGGAGGGACAGGGCCAGGGAGACCCAGTACTTC. The encoded protein is CASSQEVGRDRARETQYF.

The rearrangement joins TRBV6-6 to TRBJ2-3; no definite D call. The germline V gene has CDR1 MNHNY and CDR2 SVGAGI (reference sequence). V was trimmed by 3 bases and J by 3 bases, leaving 7 bases between them. The CDR3 spans 13 residues. The CDR3 nucleotides read TGTGCCAGCAGTTATATAGGGACAGATACGCAGTATTTT. It translates to CASSYIGTDTQYF.

The rearrangement joins TRBV5-4 to TRBJ2-7, with 7 nucleotides matching TRBD2. The ends lost 0 bases at V and 2 bases at J; junction bases unmatched: 8. In germline, CDR1 is SGHNT, CDR2 YYREEE (reference sequence). The CDR3 spans 16 residues. CDR3 DNA sequence: TGTGCCAGCAGCTTGGGGTTTAGCGGGTCCGCCTACGAGCAGTACTTC. Its translation: CASSLGFSGSAYEQYF.

This chain joins TRBV30 and TRBJ2-7, with 12 bases matching TRBD1. In germline, CDR1 is GTSNPN, CDR2 SVGIG (reference sequence). After removal of 3 bases from V and 1 base from J, the junction contained 10 bases not matched to a gene. The CDR3 has 17 amino acids. CDR3 coding DNA: TGTGCCTGGAGCGGGACAGGGGGCGCGGTTTGGTCCTACGAGCAGTACTTC. Translation gives CAWSGTGGAVWSYEQYF.

V gene TRBV6-5 combines with J gene TRBJ2-1, with D tentatively TRBD1 or TRBD2 (6 bases each). Looked up from germline, CDR1 is MNHEY and CDR2 is SVGAGI. V lost 7 bases to trimming and J lost 8 bases, with 21 bases between them. The CDR3 is 15 residues long. As DNA, the CDR3 is TGTGCCAGCACCAATAGGGGGACGGGAGACGATGAGCAGTTCTTC. Translated, it gives CASTNRGTGDDEQFF.